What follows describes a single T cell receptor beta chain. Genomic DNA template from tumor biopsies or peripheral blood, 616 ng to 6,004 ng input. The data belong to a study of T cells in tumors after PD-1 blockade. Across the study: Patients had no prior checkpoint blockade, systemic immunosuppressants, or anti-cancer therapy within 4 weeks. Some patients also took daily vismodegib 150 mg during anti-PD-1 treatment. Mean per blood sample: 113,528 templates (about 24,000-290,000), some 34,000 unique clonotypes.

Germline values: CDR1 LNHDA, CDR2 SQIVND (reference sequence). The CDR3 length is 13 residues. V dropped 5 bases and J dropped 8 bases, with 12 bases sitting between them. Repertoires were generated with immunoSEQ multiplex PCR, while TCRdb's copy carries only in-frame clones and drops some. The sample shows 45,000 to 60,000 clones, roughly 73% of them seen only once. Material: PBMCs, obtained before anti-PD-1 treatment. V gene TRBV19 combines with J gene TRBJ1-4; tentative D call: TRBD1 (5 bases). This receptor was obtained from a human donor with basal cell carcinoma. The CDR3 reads CASSRGVAEKLFF. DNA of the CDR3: TGTGCCAGTAGTCGAGGGGTAGCGGAAAAACTGTTTTTT.